The 9 T cell receptor beta chains in this list originate from one sample, sequenced in a study of blood T cell repertoires in COVID-19. Generated by immunoSEQ multiplex PCR, the TCRdb table keeps only in-frame clones and is missing some. The data contain approximately 280,000 clones, about 85% of them singletons. Sequencing was carried out using PBMCs or T cells enriched from blood (not recorded which). These receptors were obtained from a woman in her fifties or sixties who had recovered from COVID-19.

V gene TRBV3-1 (or the pseudogene TRBV3-2) combines with J gene TRBJ2-2, with D possibly matching TRBD2 (5 bases). Germline-derived CDR1 and CDR2 are LGHDT and YNNKEL (reference sequence). V was shortened by 0 bases and J by 1 base, with 21 bases between the two germline ends. The CDR3 totals 20 residues. CDR3 in DNA: TGTGCCAGCAGCCAAGAGCTTTCGCGGGCGCGGAGCATGAACACCGGGGAGCTGTTTTTT. Translating gives CASSQELSRARSMNTGELFF.

This rearrangement joins TRBV7-6 to TRBJ1-2; weak D call: TRBD1 (5 bases). CDR1 and CDR2 (germline): SGHVS, FNYEAQ. The germline V and J ends were trimmed by 2 bases and 8 bases, with 12 bases remaining between them. CDR3 length equals 13 residues. The CDR3, as DNA: TGTGCCAGCAGCTTACCAGGGCTATACGGCTACACCTTC. Its protein product is CASSLPGLYGYTF.

The CDR3 DNA follows: TGCAGCGTTGAACGGGGGGATAACTATGGCTACACCTTC. Protein: CSVERGDNYGYTF. The rearrangement uses TRBV29-1 and TRBJ1-2, with D possibly being TRBD1 (5 bases). Germline V gene data show CDR1 as SQVTM and CDR2 as ANQGSEA. The V and J ends lost 2 bases and 1 base respectively, with 8 bases between them. The CDR3 is made up of 13 amino acids. The full variable domain, in which reference TRBV29-1 and TRBJ1-2 provide the parts outside the CDR3, is SAVISQKPSRDICQRGTSLTIQCQVDSQVTMMFWYRQQPGQSLTLIATANQGSEATYESGFVIDKFPISRPNLTFSTLTVSNMSPEDSSIYLCSVERGDNYGYTFGSGTRLTVV.

The rearrangement links TRBV29-1 to TRBJ2-1, with TRBD2 identical over 8 bases. The length of the CDR3 is 13 residues. V was clipped by 4 bases and J by 9 bases; unmatched bases: 8. Germline CDR1 and CDR2: SQVTM and ANQGSEA. CDR3 sequence reads: CSVATSAMGEQFF. As DNA, the CDR3 is TGCAGCGTTGCGACTAGCGCAATGGGTGAGCAGTTCTTC.

V gene TRBV29-1 combines with J gene TRBJ2-2, with D perhaps matching TRBD1 (6 bases). Trimming removed 3 bases from V and 0 bases from J, with 11 bases in between. Germline assignment: CDR1 SQVTM and CDR2 ANQGSEA. This CDR3 region has 15 residues. CDR3 sequence: CSVDFSGANTGELFF. The CDR3 DNA reads as TGCAGCGTTGACTTCTCAGGGGCGAACACCGGGGAGCTGTTTTTT.

This rearrangement joins TRBV28 to TRBJ1-2, with D tentatively TRBD1 (6 bases). The V and J ends lost 5 bases and 8 bases respectively, with 18 bases between them. The CDR3 extends over 14 amino acids. Per germline, CDR1 MDHEN and CDR2 SYDVKM. The CDR3 nucleotides read TGTGCCAGCAGTAACACTGAACAGGGATACGGCTACACCTTC. Protein: CASSNTEQGYGYTF.

V and J are TRBV12-3 or TRBV12-4 and TRBJ2-7; 9 nucleotides match TRBD1. This CDR3 spans 13 amino acids. The ends lost 7 bases at V and 4 bases at J; junction bases unmatched: 5. Written as DNA, the CDR3 is TGTGCCAGCAATGTAGGACAGGGGTACGAGCAGTACTTC. This encodes CASNVGQGYEQYF.

V usage is TRBV5-1 and J usage is TRBJ2-5, with D hard to call. The CDR3 has 15 residues. Looked up from germline, CDR1 is SGHRS and CDR2 is YFSETQ. Deletions cut 0 bases from V and 0 bases from J, with 9 bases between. The CDR3 loop reads CASSLEQPYQETQYF. The CDR3 nucleotides are TGCGCCAGCAGCTTGGAACAGCCGTACCAAGAGACCCAGTACTTC.

V is TRBV5-4 and J is TRBJ2-7; 8 nucleotides agree with TRBD2. Germline V lookup: CDR1 SGHNT, CDR2 YYREEE (reference sequence). V shed 3 bases, J shed 3 bases, and the junction held 8 bases outside the gene matches. The CDR3 sequence is 15 residues long. CDR3 sequence reads: CASSSRTSSLYEQYF. CDR3 DNA sequence: TGTGCCAGCAGCTCGCGGACTAGCAGTCTCTACGAGCAGTACTTC.